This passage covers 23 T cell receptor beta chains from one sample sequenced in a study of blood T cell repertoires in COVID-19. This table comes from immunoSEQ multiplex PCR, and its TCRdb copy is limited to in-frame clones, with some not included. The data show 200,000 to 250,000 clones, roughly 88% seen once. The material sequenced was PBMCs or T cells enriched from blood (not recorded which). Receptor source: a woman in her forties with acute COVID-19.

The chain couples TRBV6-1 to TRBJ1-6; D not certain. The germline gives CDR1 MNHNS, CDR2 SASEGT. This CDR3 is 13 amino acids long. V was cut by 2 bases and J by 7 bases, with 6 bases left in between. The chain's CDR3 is CASSETGNSPLHF. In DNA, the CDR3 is TGTGCCAGCAGTGAAACGGGGAATTCACCCCTCCACTTT.

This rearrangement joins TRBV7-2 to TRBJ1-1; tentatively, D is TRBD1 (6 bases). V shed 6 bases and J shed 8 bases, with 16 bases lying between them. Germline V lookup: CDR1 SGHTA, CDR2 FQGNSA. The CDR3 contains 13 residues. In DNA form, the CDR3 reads TGTGCCAGCAGGGGCGGGGGGGCTTCAGAAGCTTTCTTT. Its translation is CASRGGGASEAFF.

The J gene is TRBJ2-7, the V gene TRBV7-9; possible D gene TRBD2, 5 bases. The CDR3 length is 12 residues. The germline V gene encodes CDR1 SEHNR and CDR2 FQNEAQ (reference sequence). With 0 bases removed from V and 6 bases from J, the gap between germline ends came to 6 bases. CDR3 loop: CASSLARGEQYF. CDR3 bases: TGTGCCAGCAGCTTAGCTCGGGGCGAGCAGTACTTC. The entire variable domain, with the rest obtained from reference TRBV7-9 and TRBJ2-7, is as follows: DTGVSQNPRHKITKRGQNVTFRCDPISEHNRLYWYRQTLGQGPEFLTYFQNEAQLEKSRLLSDRFSAERPKGSFSTLEIQRTEQGDSAMYLCASSLARGEQYFGPGTRLTVT.

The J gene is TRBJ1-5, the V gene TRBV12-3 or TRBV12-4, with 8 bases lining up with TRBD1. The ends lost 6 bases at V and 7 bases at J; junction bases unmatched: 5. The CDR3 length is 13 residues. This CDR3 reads CASSRTGSQPQHF. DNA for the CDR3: TGTGCCAGCAGCCGGACAGGGAGCCAGCCCCAGCATTTT.

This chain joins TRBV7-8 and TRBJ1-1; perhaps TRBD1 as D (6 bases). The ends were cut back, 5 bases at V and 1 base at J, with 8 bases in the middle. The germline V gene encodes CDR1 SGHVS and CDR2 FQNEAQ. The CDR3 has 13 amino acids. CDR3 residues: CASSQDRNTEAFF. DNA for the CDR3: TGTGCCAGCAGCCAGGACAGGAACACTGAAGCTTTCTTT. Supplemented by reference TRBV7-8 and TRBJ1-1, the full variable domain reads GAGVSQSPRYKVAKRGQDVALRCDPISGHVSLFWYQQALGQGPEFLTYFQNEAQLDKSGLPSDRFFAERPEGSVSTLKIQRTQQEDSAVYLCASSQDRNTEAFFGQGTRLTVV.

The CDR3 DNA is TGTGCCAGCAGCGAGCGAGGGGAGCTGTTTTTT. This gives the protein CASSERGELFF. V gene TRBV3-1 (or the pseudogene TRBV3-2) combines with J gene TRBJ2-2, with D unclear. This CDR3 has 11 residues. CDR1 and CDR2 (germline): LGHDT, YNNKEL (reference sequence). V shed 5 bases and J shed 8 bases, with 6 bases lying between them.

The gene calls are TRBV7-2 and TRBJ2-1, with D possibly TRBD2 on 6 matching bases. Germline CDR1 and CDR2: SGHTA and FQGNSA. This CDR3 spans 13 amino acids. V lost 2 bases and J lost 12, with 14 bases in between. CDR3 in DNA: TGTGCCAGCAGCTTAAGGCAGGCGGGACGGCAGTTCTTC. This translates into CASSLRQAGRQFF.

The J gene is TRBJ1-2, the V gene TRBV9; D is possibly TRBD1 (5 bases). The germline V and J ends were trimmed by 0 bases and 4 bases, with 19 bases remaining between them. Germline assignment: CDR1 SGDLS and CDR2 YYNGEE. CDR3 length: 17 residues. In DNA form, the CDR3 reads TGTGCCAGCAGCGTAGACCCGGCGGGGGAATTCGGCTATGGCTACACCTTC. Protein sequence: CASSVDPAGEFGYGYTF.

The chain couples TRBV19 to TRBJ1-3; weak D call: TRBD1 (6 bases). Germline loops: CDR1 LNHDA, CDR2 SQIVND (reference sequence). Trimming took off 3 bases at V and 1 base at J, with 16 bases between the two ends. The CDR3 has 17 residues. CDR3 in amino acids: CASSMPTGWRSGNTIYF. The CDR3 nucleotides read TGTGCCAGTAGTATGCCGACAGGTTGGCGATCTGGAAACACCATATATTTT. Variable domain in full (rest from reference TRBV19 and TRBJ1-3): DGGITQSPKYLFRKEGQNVTLSCEQNLNHDAMYWYRQDPGQGLRLIYYSQIVNDFQKGDIAEGYSVSREKKESFPLTVTSAQKNPTAFYLCASSMPTGWRSGNTIYFGEGSWLTVV.

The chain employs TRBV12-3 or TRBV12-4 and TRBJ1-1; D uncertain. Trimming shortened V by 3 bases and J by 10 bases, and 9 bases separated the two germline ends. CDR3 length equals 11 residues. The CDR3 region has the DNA TGTGCCAGCAGTTTTGGAGGAAGAGCTTTCTTT. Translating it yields CASSFGGRAFF.

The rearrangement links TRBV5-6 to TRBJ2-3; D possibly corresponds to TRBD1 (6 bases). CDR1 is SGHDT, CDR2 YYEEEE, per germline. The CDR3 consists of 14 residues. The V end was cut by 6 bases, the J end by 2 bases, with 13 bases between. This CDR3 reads CASNRRGSTDTQYF. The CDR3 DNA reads TGTGCCAGCAACCGAAGGGGGTCCACAGATACGCAGTATTTT.

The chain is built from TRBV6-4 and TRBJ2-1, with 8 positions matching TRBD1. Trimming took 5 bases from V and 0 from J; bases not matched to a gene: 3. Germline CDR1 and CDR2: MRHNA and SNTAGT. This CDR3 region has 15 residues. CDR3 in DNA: TGTGCCAGCAGTCAGGGGGCAAACTCCTACAATGAGCAGTTCTTC. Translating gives CASSQGANSYNEQFF.

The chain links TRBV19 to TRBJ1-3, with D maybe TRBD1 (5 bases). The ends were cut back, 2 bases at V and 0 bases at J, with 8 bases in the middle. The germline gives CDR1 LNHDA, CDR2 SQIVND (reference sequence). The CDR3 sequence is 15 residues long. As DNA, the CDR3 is TGTGCCAGTAGTATAAGGGGCAGCTCTGGAAACACCATATATTTT. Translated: CASSIRGSSGNTIYF.

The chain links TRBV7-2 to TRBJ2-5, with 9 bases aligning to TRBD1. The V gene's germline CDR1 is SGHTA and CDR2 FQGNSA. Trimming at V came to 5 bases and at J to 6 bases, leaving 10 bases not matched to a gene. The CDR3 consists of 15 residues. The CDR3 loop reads CASSLPGTGSQTQYF. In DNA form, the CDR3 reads TGTGCCAGCAGCCTACCCGGGACAGGGAGTCAGACCCAGTACTTC. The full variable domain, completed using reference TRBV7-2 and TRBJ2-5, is GAGVSQSPSNKVTEKGKDVELRCDPISGHTALYWYRQSLGQGLEFLIYFQGNSAPDKSGLPSDRFSAERTGGSVSTLTIQRTQQEDSAVYLCASSLPGTGSQTQYFGPGTRLLVL.

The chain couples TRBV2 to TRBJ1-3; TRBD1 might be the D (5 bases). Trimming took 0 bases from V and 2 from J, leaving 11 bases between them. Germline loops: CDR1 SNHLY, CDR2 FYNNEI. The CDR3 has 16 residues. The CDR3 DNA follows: TGTGCCAGCAGTGAAGCTATACAGGTTACTGGAAACACCATATATTTT. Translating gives CASSEAIQVTGNTIYF.

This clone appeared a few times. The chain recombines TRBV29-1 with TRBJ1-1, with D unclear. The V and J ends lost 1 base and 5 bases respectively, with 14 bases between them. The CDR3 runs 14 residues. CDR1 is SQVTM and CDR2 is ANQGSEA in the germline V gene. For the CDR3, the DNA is TGCAGCGTTGAAGGCGTGGGTGGGAGGACTGAAGCTTTCTTT. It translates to CSVEGVGGRTEAFF.

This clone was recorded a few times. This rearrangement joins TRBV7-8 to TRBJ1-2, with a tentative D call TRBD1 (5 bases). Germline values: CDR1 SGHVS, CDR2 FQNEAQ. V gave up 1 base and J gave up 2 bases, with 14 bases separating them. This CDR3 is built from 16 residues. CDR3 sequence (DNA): TGTGCCAGCAGCTTAGAGTGGGCGGGGACCAACTATGGCTACACCTTC. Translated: CASSLEWAGTNYGYTF.

Written as DNA, the CDR3 is TGTGCCAGCAGTGAATTCGTCAGAAACACTGAAGCTTTCTTT. This codes for CASSEFVRNTEAFF. The V gene is TRBV2, the J gene TRBJ1-1; D ambiguous. V lost 2 bases and J 2 bases, leaving 9 bases between the germline ends. Germline lookup yields CDR1 SNHLY and CDR2 FYNNEI. The CDR3 covers 14 residues. The full variable domain, its missing parts supplied by reference TRBV2 and TRBJ1-1, is EPEVTQTPSHQVTQMGQEVILRCVPISNHLYFYWYRQILGQKVEFLVSFYNNEISEKSEIFDDQFSVERPDGSNFTLKIRSTKLEDSAMYFCASSEFVRNTEAFFGQGTRLTVV.

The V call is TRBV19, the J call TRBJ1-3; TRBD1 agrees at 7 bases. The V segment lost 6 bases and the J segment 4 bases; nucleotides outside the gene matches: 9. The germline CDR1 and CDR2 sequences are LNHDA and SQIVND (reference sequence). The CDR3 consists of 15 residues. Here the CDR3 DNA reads TGTGCCAGTAGCCCTACCCGACAGGGCGGAAACACCATATATTTT. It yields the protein CASSPTRQGGNTIYF.

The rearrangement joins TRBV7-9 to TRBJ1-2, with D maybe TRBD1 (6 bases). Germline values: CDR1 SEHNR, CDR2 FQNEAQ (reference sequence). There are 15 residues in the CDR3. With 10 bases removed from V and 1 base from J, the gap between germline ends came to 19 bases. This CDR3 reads CATGATKGDNYGYTF. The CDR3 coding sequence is TGTGCCACCGGGGCGACTAAGGGGGATAACTATGGCTACACCTTC.

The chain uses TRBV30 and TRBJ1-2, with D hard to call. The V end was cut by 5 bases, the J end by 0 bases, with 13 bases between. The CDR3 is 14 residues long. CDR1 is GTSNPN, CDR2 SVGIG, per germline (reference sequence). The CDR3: CAWGYSTSNYGYTF. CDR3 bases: TGTGCCTGGGGATACAGTACCTCTAACTATGGCTACACCTTC.

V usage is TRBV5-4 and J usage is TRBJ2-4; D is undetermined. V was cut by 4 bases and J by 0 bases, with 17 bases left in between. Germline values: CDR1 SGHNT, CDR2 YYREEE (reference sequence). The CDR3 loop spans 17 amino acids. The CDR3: CASSDESSRVAKNIQYF. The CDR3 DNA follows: TGTGCCAGCAGCGACGAGTCATCTCGGGTAGCCAAAAACATTCAGTACTTC.

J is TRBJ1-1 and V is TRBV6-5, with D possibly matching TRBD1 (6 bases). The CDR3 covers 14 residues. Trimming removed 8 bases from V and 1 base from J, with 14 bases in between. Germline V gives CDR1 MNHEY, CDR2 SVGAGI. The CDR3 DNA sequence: TGTGCCAGCGCGACAGGACTGACGAACACTGAAGCTTTCTTT. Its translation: CASATGLTNTEAFF.